The clone carrying this T cell receptor beta chain was counted a few times. The target antigen is unknown. The data are from a study of blood T cells in healthy people across ages. Study-level points and caveats: Researchers said unsorted PBMCs prevented a conclusive naive versus antigen-experienced comparison.

J was trimmed by 8 bases and V by 6 bases; bases with no gene match: 9. The CDR3 is made up of 16 amino acids. Primed by a sample-barcoded 5' primer and a J-beta primer mix, a second PCR proceeded for 7 to 11 cycles. TCRdb redid the calling of the 5' RACE reads with MiXCR, one entry per CDR3 protein. Here the sample spans fewer than 650,000 distinct CDR3 sequences, around 27% being singletons. These sequences were also reported in another study, on T cells of mothers and their children.

What was sequenced was blood. The V and J genes are TRBV12-3 or TRBV12-4 and TRBJ2-2; 13 bases agree with TRBD2. The receptor comes from a boy under 10 years old in good health. This chain's CDR3 is CASRPTSGGISGELFF. CDR3 bases: TGTGCCAGCAGGCCGACTAGCGGGGGGATATCTGGGGAGCTGTTTTTT.